One sample yielded the 10 T cell receptor beta chains listed below, sequenced in a study of glioma-infiltrating T cells after dendritic cell vaccination. Time point described: after dendritic cell vaccination, including at tumor progression/relapse. Profiling relied on immunoSEQ multiplex PCR, and the TCRdb table lists in-frame clones only, not all of them. The table has more than 95,000 clones, roughly 89% seen once. The starting material was blood, obtained after dendritic cell vaccination. The receptors come from a human donor with glioblastoma.

Here the CDR3 DNA reads TGTGCCAGCAGCTTAGGTTCGGGGGTGAGCACTGAAGCTTTCTTT. This gives the protein CASSLGSGVSTEAFF. V usage is TRBV7-9 and J usage is TRBJ1-1, with a weak D call TRBD1 (5 bases). V lost 1 base to trimming and J lost 4 bases, with 13 bases between them. Germline V gene lookup returns CDR1 SEHNR and CDR2 FQNEAQ (reference sequence). The length of the CDR3 is 15 residues.

J is TRBJ1-1 and V is TRBV10-3; TRBD1 matches 8 bases. Germline V lookup: CDR1 ENHRY, CDR2 SYGVKD. CDR3 length: 14 residues. V shed 6 bases, J shed 0 bases, and the junction held 3 bases outside the gene matches. The CDR3 sequence: CAIRWDRMNTEAFF. Written as DNA, the CDR3 is TGTGCCATCAGATGGGACAGGATGAACACTGAAGCTTTCTTT.

The V and J genes are TRBV4-1 and TRBJ1-4; no clear D. V lost 0 bases and J lost 8, with 16 bases in between. This CDR3 region has 16 residues. Germline V gene sequence: CDR1 MGHRA, CDR2 YSYEKL. CDR3 sequence: CASSQDLLGSGEKLFF. The CDR3, as DNA: TGCGCCAGCAGCCAAGATCTCTTAGGGAGCGGAGAAAAACTGTTTTTT.

The V and J genes are TRBV4-2 and TRBJ1-2; D perhaps matches TRBD1 (6 bases). Trimming shortened V by 1 base and J by 0 bases, and 15 bases separated the two germline ends. Germline lookup yields CDR1 LGHNA and CDR2 YNFKEQ. CDR3 length equals 17 residues. The CDR3 nucleotides are TGTGCCAGCAGCCAAGGGTTCGGACAGACATCTAACTATGGCTACACCTTC. Amino acid sequence: CASSQGFGQTSNYGYTF.

The gene calls are TRBV19 and TRBJ1-5; 12 nucleotides line up with TRBD1. Germline assignment: CDR1 LNHDA and CDR2 SQIVND (reference sequence). The CDR3 runs to 13 residues. V trimming: 6 bases; J trimming: 6 bases; junction bases outside the gene matches: 0. The CDR3 DNA follows: TGTGCCAGTAGGGGACAGGGGGCTCAGCCCCAGCATTTT. Protein sequence: CASRGQGAQPQHF.

V gene TRBV7-8 combines with J gene TRBJ2-7, with 7 bases lining up with TRBD2. CDR1 and CDR2 (germline): SGHVS, FQNEAQ. The CDR3 runs 14 residues. J was trimmed by 6 bases and V by 0 bases; bases with no gene match: 5. The CDR3 region is CASSLAGRDAEQYF. The CDR3 DNA reads TGTGCCAGCAGCTTAGCGGGGAGGGATGCCGAGCAGTACTTC.

The table lists this clone with a count of one. The chain uses TRBV5-1 and TRBJ1-1; D might be TRBD1 (6 bases). The CDR3 totals 15 residues. Trimming took off 5 bases at V and 1 base at J, with 15 bases between the two ends. From germline, CDR1 is SGHRS and CDR2 YFSETQ. CDR3 region: CASRPQGVQNTEAFF. In DNA form, the CDR3 reads TGCGCCAGCAGGCCACAGGGAGTCCAGAACACTGAAGCTTTCTTT.

The chain has TRBV30 and TRBJ1-5; D perhaps matches TRBD1 (5 bases). CDR3 length equals 13 residues. Germline V gene data show CDR1 as GTSNPN and CDR2 as SVGIG (reference sequence). Trimming cost V 3 bases and J 1 base, with 7 bases left between them. CDR3 sequence: CAWSTGSNQPQHF. The CDR3 DNA is TGTGCCTGGAGCACAGGAAGCAATCAGCCCCAGCATTTT.

The CDR3 sequence is CASSEPTVYNEQFF. The CDR3 DNA is TGTGCCAGCAGTGAACCCACAGTTTACAATGAGCAGTTCTTC. This chain connects TRBV6-1 to TRBJ2-1; no reliable D call. The V and J ends lost 2 bases and 4 bases respectively, with 9 bases between them. Germline loops: CDR1 MNHNS, CDR2 SASEGT. CDR3 size: 14 residues.

The V gene is TRBV23-1, the J gene TRBJ1-2, with D maybe TRBD1 (5 bases). TRBV23-1 is an ORF, with its function uncertain. The CDR3 length is 15 residues. Trimming stripped 0 bases from V and 3 bases from J, with 11 bases between. CDR3 region: CASSQSTGGDYGYTF. In DNA, the CDR3 is TGCGCCAGCAGTCAATCGACGGGGGGAGACTATGGCTACACCTTC.